The entry below describes one TCR beta chain. Its matching antigen is unknown. This table comes from immunoSEQ multiplex PCR, and its TCRdb copy is limited to in-frame clones, with some not included. The sample lists under 750,000 clones; over 60% were seen once. Every donor, a Caucasian adult, lived in Nashville, Tennessee. The length of the CDR3 is 13 residues. Germline V gives CDR1 SGHAT, CDR2 FQNNGV. The J segment lost 7 bases and the V segment lost 2 bases, leaving 2 bases of the junction unmatched. This sample was taken from a study of shared clonotypes between healthy human individuals. Study context: Per-donor plates numbered three CD4 naive, three CD4 memory, two CD8 naive and one CD8 memory. Study results and limitations: As a rule, naive subsets had a larger estimated richness than memory subsets. Read depth was anticipated to influence clonotype sharing among donors.

The receptor's source is a woman in her twenties or thirties in good health. What was sequenced was memory CD4+ T cells sorted from blood. Subset given: CD45RA-negative fraction. The chain has TRBV11-2 and TRBJ2-1; 7 bases are a match to TRBD2. The CDR3 protein is CASSLMRGNEQFF. CDR3 bases: TGTGCCAGCAGCTTAATGCGGGGGAATGAGCAGTTCTTC.